This is a list of T cell receptor beta chains from one sample in a study of TIL therapy for anti-PD-1-resistant metastatic lung cancer. Profiling relied on immunoSEQ multiplex PCR, and the TCRdb table lists in-frame clones only, not all of them. The sample contains more than 90,000 clones, around 71% of which appear only once. The material sequenced was tumor tissue, taken at baseline. Receptors originate from a person between 25 and 79 years old with non-small cell lung cancer. The CDR3 runs from the conserved cysteine through the conserved F or W. A D gene is named only where the DNA matches it firmly. The listing skips clone size in some rows; elsewhere it reads once, few, many or a size class.

V gene: TRBV7-2
D gene: NA
J gene: TRBJ2-7
clone size: few
CDR3 DNA: TGTGCCAGCAGCCAGACAACAGGGTCCTACGAGCAGTACTTC
CDR3 protein: CASSQTTGSYEQYF

V gene: TRBV5-1
D gene: NA
J gene: TRBJ1-2
clone size: NA
CDR3 DNA: TGCGCCAGCAGCTTGCAGGGGCCCGGCTATGGCTACACCTTC
CDR3 protein: CASSLQGPGYGYTF

V gene: TRBV30
D gene: NA
J gene: TRBJ1-2
clone size: few
CDR3 DNA: TGTGCCTGGAGTGTAGGGGGGCCCTGGAGCTACACCTTC
CDR3 protein: CAWSVGGPWSYTF

V gene: TRBV4-1
D gene: NA
J gene: TRBJ2-7
clone size: NA
CDR3 DNA: TGCGCCAGCAGCCAAGGGGCTAGCGTCGACGAGCAGTACTTC
CDR3 protein: CASSQGASVDEQYF

V gene: TRBV7-2
D gene: TRBD1
J gene: TRBJ2-3
clone size: NA
CDR3 DNA: TGTGCCAGCAGCGTCCGGGACAGGGCCTATCGCGGCACAGATACGCAGTATTTT
CDR3 protein: CASSVRDRAYRGTDTQYF

V gene: TRBV7-3
D gene: NA
J gene: TRBJ2-1
clone size: NA
CDR3 DNA: TGTGCCAGCAGCACCAGGGCAGCTAATGAGCAGTTCTTC
CDR3 protein: CASSTRAANEQFF

V gene: TRBV7-9
D gene: TRBD1
J gene: TRBJ2-7
clone size: NA
CDR3 DNA: TGTGCCAGCAGCTTAGTCGTGGGGACAGGGGGCTCCCACGAGCAGTACTTC
CDR3 protein: CASSLVVGTGGSHEQYF

V gene: TRBV18
D gene: TRBD2
J gene: TRBJ2-2
clone size: few
CDR3 DNA: TGTGCCAGCTCAAATGGACTAGCGCGAGACGGGGGGGAGCTGTTTTTT
CDR3 protein: CASSNGLARDGGELFF

V gene: TRBV4-1
D gene: NA
J gene: TRBJ2-3
clone size: few
CDR3 DNA: TGCGCCAGCAGCCAAGATGGGGCGAGCACAGATACGCAGTATTTT
CDR3 protein: CASSQDGASTDTQYF

V gene: TRBV11-2
D gene: TRBD1
J gene: TRBJ1-2
clone size: NA
CDR3 DNA: TGTGCCAGCAGTCCCAGGGGGGCGGATAGTGGCTACACCTTC
CDR3 protein: CASSPRGADSGYTF

V gene: TRBV11-2
D gene: NA
J gene: TRBJ1-1
clone size: NA
CDR3 DNA: TGTGCCAGCAGTCAAGGGGATCGAACTGAAGCTTTCTTT
CDR3 protein: CASSQGDRTEAFF

V gene: TRBV28
D gene: NA
J gene: TRBJ1-1
clone size: NA
CDR3 DNA: TGTGCCAGCACCAACCATAAGACGAACACTGAAGCTTTCTTT
CDR3 protein: CASTNHKTNTEAFF

V gene: TRBV9
D gene: NA
J gene: TRBJ1-3
clone size: few
CDR3 DNA: TGTGCCAGCAGCGCCGACTTGGGGTGGGGAAACACCATATATTTT
CDR3 protein: CASSADLGWGNTIYF

V gene: TRBV18
D gene: TRBD1
J gene: TRBJ2-5
clone size: NA
CDR3 DNA: TGTGCCAGCTCACTCAGGACAGGGGACGAGACCCAGTACTTC
CDR3 protein: CASSLRTGDETQYF

V gene: TRBV6-6
D gene: TRBD1
J gene: TRBJ1-2
clone size: NA
CDR3 DNA: TGTGCCAGCAGACCCGGGACAGCCTATGGCTACACCTTC
CDR3 protein: CASRPGTAYGYTF

V gene: TRBV19
D gene: NA
J gene: TRBJ2-3
clone size: NA
CDR3 DNA: TGTGCCAGTAGTCCGGACTTCCCTAGCACAGATACGCAGTATTTT
CDR3 protein: CASSPDFPSTDTQYF

V gene: TRBV18
D gene: TRBD1
J gene: TRBJ2-7
clone size: NA
CDR3 DNA: TGTGCCAGCTCACCACCGGGACAGGGGGCATACGAGCAGTACTTC
CDR3 protein: CASSPPGQGAYEQYF

V gene: TRBV18
D gene: TRBD2
J gene: TRBJ2-7
clone size: NA
CDR3 DNA: TGTGCCAGCTCCCCCGGGGGGGGCGCGATCGGCGAGCAGTACTTC
CDR3 protein: CASSPGGGAIGEQYF

V gene: TRBV7-3
D gene: NA
J gene: TRBJ1-5
clone size: few
CDR3 DNA: TGTGCCAGCAGCTTTGGGCCTCGACAGCCCCAGCATTTT
CDR3 protein: CASSFGPRQPQHF

V gene: TRBV4-2
D gene: TRBD2
J gene: TRBJ2-7
clone size: NA
CDR3 DNA: TGTGCCAGCAGCCAGAGGCGACTAGCGGGGGTCTCCTACGAGCAGTACTTC
CDR3 protein: CASSQRRLAGVSYEQYF

V gene: TRBV19
D gene: NA
J gene: TRBJ1-2
clone size: few
CDR3 DNA: TGTGCCAGTAGCCAGGTTTCGACTAACTATGGCTACACCTTC
CDR3 protein: CASSQVSTNYGYTF

V gene: TRBV5-1
D gene: NA
J gene: TRBJ2-1
clone size: NA
CDR3 DNA: TGCGCCAGCAGCTTTGACAGGAGCTCCTACAATGAGCAGTTCTTC
CDR3 protein: CASSFDRSSYNEQFF

V gene: TRBV6-6
D gene: TRBD2
J gene: TRBJ2-5
clone size: NA
CDR3 DNA: TGTGCCAGCAGCTCCGGACTAGCGGGAGTGTTTGAGACCCAGTACTTC
CDR3 protein: CASSSGLAGVFETQYF

V gene: TRBV7-3
D gene: NA
J gene: TRBJ2-1
clone size: NA
CDR3 DNA: TGTGCCAGCAGCCCCAGGGGGGACGGTGAGCAGTTCTTC
CDR3 protein: CASSPRGDGEQFF

V gene: TRBV4-1
D gene: NA
J gene: TRBJ2-2
clone size: NA
CDR3 DNA: TGCGCCAGCAGCCAAGGGCAGTTAACCGGGGAGCTGTTTTTT
CDR3 protein: CASSQGQLTGELFF

V gene: TRBV3-1/TRBV3-2
D gene: NA
J gene: TRBJ2-1
clone size: NA
CDR3 DNA: TGTGCCAGCAGCCTTGGGCTAGTAAACAATGAGCAGTTCTTC
CDR3 protein: CASSLGLVNNEQFF

V gene: TRBV11-2
D gene: TRBD1
J gene: TRBJ2-3
clone size: NA
CDR3 DNA: TGTGCCAGCAGCGTCGGACAGGGTTCAGATACGCAGTATTTT
CDR3 protein: CASSVGQGSDTQYF

V gene: TRBV7-6
D gene: NA
J gene: TRBJ1-2
clone size: few
CDR3 DNA: TGTGCCAGCAGTTCGGGGGGGCGCCGCGACTATGGCTACACCTTC
CDR3 protein: CASSSGGRRDYGYTF

V gene: TRBV30
D gene: TRBD2
J gene: TRBJ2-1
clone size: NA
CDR3 DNA: TGTGCCTGGAAACTAGCGGGGAGGAACAATGAGCAGTTCTTC
CDR3 protein: CAWKLAGRNNEQFF

V gene: TRBV4-1
D gene: NA
J gene: TRBJ2-1
clone size: NA
CDR3 DNA: TGCGCCAGCAGCCTCAGCGGGCGAACCTACAATGAGCAGTTCTTC
CDR3 protein: CASSLSGRTYNEQFF

V gene: TRBV7-6
D gene: NA
J gene: TRBJ1-1
clone size: NA
CDR3 DNA: TGTGCCAGCAGCTTAGCCCCCCGGGCTGAAGCTTTCTTT
CDR3 protein: CASSLAPRAEAFF

V gene: TRBV13
D gene: NA
J gene: TRBJ1-4
clone size: NA
CDR3 DNA: TGTGCCAGCAGCCAGTGGGGGGCCATTCCAACTAATGAAAAACTGTTTTTT
CDR3 protein: CASSQWGAIPTNEKLFF

V gene: TRBV3-1/TRBV3-2
D gene: NA
J gene: TRBJ2-7
clone size: medium-sized
CDR3 DNA: TGTGCCAGCAGCCACCTTCTAGCAGCAGGACGGTACGAGCAGTACTTC
CDR3 protein: CASSHLLAAGRYEQYF

V gene: TRBV2
D gene: NA
J gene: TRBJ1-4
clone size: few
CDR3 DNA: TGTGCCAGCAGTGACAGGCTAAATGAAAAACTGTTTTTT
CDR3 protein: CASSDRLNEKLFF

V gene: TRBV28
D gene: NA
J gene: TRBJ2-1
clone size: NA
CDR3 DNA: TGTGCCATACTCGAGGGTAGCTCCTACAATGAGCAGTTCTTC
CDR3 protein: CAILEGSSYNEQFF

V gene: TRBV27
D gene: TRBD1
J gene: TRBJ1-2
clone size: NA
CDR3 DNA: TGTGCCAGCAGTCCCAGGACAGGGTTGGGCTACACCTTC
CDR3 protein: CASSPRTGLGYTF

V gene: TRBV28
D gene: NA
J gene: TRBJ1-5
clone size: NA
CDR3 DNA: TGTGCCAGCAGTTCCGGGATAGGCAATCAGCCCCAGCATTTT
CDR3 protein: CASSSGIGNQPQHF